This TCR beta chain is drawn from a study of cytomegalovirus exposure and HLA in healthy donors. Regarding the study as a whole: The authors enumerated over 150 TCR beta chains as linked to cytomegalovirus. As was reported, the HLA-A and HLA-B alleles of most subjects were accurately predicted from TCR beta sequences. In an earlier analysis, in approximately 570 donors, most V segments appeared productive either ~87% or ~30% of the time. Most TCR sequences were rare, but some public TCRs occurred in many donors.

The PCR had 60 Vbeta and 13 Jbeta primers. Data came from immunoSEQ multiplex PCR; TCRdb stores just in-frame clones and leaves some out. The sample carries over 150,000 clones, 70% to 75% recorded once. This clone was detected a few times. Its antigen is unknown. CDR1 MGHRA and CDR2 YSYEKL come from the germline V gene. Trimming removed 1 base at V and 8 bases at J, with 12 bases between. CDR3 length: 15 amino acids. The gene calls are TRBV4-1 and TRBJ1-6, with D unresolved. The sequenced sample was PBMCs. This TCR was recovered from a woman aged 25 to 39 in good health and CMV-seropositive. CDR3 coding DNA: TGCGCCAGCAGCCAAGTTATGACTGCCTATTCACCCCTCCACTTT. Translated: CASSQVMTAYSPLHF.